The rows below give T cell receptor beta chains drawn from one sample of a study of human T cells and chemical hapten exposure. MiXCR, run by TCRdb on the RACE reads, gives a single entry per CDR3 protein. The sample has tens of thousands of distinct CDR3 sequences; about 5.5% are singletons. The specimen was whole blood. Source of these receptors: a human donor in good health. Some clones in this sample may be carry-over from other donors' samples. Both conserved end residues are part of each CDR3. The D gene is left open where the match is weak. Rows may omit the clone size; those that give it use once, few, many or a size class.

>TRBJ2-3|TRBV6-2/TRBV6-3|few|TRBD1
TGTGCCAGCAGTTACCGGACAGGAGGTGGCACAGATACGCAGTATTTT
CASSYRTGGGTDTQYF
>TRBJ2-5|TRBV2|.|.
TGTGCCAGCAGTGCGGAGGCAGGGGAGACCCAGTACTTC
CASSAEAGETQYF
>TRBJ1-5|TRBV19|many|.
TGTGCCAGTAGTATATCGGTGGGACGGGATAGCAATCAGCCCCAGCATTTT
CASSISVGRDSNQPQHF
>TRBJ2-1|TRBV7-8|few|.
TGTGCCAGCAGCTTAGTCGGGTTCGTGGCCAGCTCCTACAATGAGCAGTTCTTC
CASSLVGFVASSYNEQFF
>TRBJ1-1|TRBV7-9|many|.
TGTGCCAGCAGCTTAGCCGGGGGAAGAGACACTGAAGCTTTCTTT
CASSLAGGRDTEAFF
>TRBJ2-7|TRBV28|many|TRBD1
TGTGCCAGCAGGGACAGGAGCTCCTACGAGCAGTACTTC
CASRDRSSYEQYF
>TRBJ2-3|TRBV19|few|.
TGTGCCAGTAGCTCTGAAGATAGGAGCACAGATACGCAGTATTTT
CASSSEDRSTDTQYF
>TRBJ2-5|TRBV6-6|few|.
TGTGCCAGCAGTTACTCGAGCCAGCAAGAGACCCAGTACTTC
CASSYSSQQETQYF
>TRBJ1-4|TRBV19|.|.
TGTGCCAGTAGTATCGGGGGTGGTGAAAAACTGTTTTTT
CASSIGGGEKLFF
>TRBJ2-7|TRBV28|few|TRBD2
TGTGCCAGCAGTTTATTAGGCCCGAGTAGCGGGAGGATCGACGAGCAGTACTTC
CASSLLGPSSGRIDEQYF
>TRBJ2-1|TRBV7-2|many|TRBD1
TGTGCCAGCAGCTCCGGGACAGGGGGCAGGGCTAGGGAATTCTTC
CASSSGTGGRAREFF
>TRBJ1-1|TRBV30|few|TRBD1
TGTGCCTGGAGTTCAGGACAGGGCAGGGAGTATGGCACTGAAGCTTTCTTT
CAWSSGQGREYGTEAFF
>TRBJ2-1|TRBV20-1|many|TRBD2
TGCAGTGCTAGAGAGCCCCCCGGGGTAGCGGGATTCTACAATGAGCAGTTCTTC
CSAREPPGVAGFYNEQFF
>TRBJ2-3|TRBV30|many|.
TGTGCCTGGAGTGAAGATACGCAGTATTTT
CAWSEDTQYF
>TRBJ1-4|TRBV7-8|few|.
TGTGCCAGCAGCTTAGAGGGAGTGCAGAATCCGGGAAAACTGTTTTTT
CASSLEGVQNPGKLFF
>TRBJ2-2|TRBV6-1|many|.
TGTGCCAGCAGGCGACAGATTAACACCGGGGAGCTGTTTTTT
CASRRQINTGELFF
>TRBJ2-2|TRBV20-1|few|.
TGCAGTGCTAGAGCGGGGTGGTCAGGGGGGGAGCTGTTTTTT
CSARAGWSGGELFF
>TRBJ1-3|TRBV7-9|many|.
TGTGCCAGCAGCTTAGCGATTGGCTACTCTGGAAACACCATATATTTT
CASSLAIGYSGNTIYF
>TRBJ2-3|TRBV6-4|many|TRBD2
TGTGCCAGCAGTGACGAGGCGGGGGGCTCCACAGATACGCAGTATTTT
CASSDEAGGSTDTQYF
>TRBJ1-3|TRBV7-6|many|TRBD1
TGTGCCAGCAGCTTAGCTCCGGGACAGACAACCTCTGGAAACACCATATATTTT
CASSLAPGQTTSGNTIYF
>TRBJ1-5|TRBV28|many|.
TGTGCCAGCAGCTTCGCCCTGGGACCCAATCAGCCCCAGCATTTT
CASSFALGPNQPQHF
>TRBJ1-2|TRBV28|.|.
TGTGCCAGCAGCCGCCCGTCTAACTATGGCTACACCTTC
CASSRPSNYGYTF
>TRBJ2-7|TRBV5-1|.|TRBD1
TGCGCCAGCAGCTCGAGGGACAGCTCCTACGAGCAGTACTTC
CASSSRDSSYEQYF
>TRBJ2-3|TRBV20-1|.|TRBD2
TGCAGTGCCCCCGGACTAGCGGGAGACACAGATACGCAGTATTTT
CSAPGLAGDTDTQYF